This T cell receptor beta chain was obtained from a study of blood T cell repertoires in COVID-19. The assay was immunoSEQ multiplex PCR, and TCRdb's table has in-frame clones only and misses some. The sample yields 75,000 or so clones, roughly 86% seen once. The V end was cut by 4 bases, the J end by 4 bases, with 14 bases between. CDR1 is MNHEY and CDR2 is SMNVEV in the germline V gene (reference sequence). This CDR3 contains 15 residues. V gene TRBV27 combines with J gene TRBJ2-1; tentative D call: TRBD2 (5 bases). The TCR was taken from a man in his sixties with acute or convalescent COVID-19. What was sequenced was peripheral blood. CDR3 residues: CASSSDWNLYNEQFF. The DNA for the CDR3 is TGTGCCAGCAGTTCGGACTGGAACTTATACAATGAGCAGTTCTTC.